A selection of T cell receptor beta chains follows, all from one sample in a study of cytomegalovirus exposure and HLA in healthy donors. Produced via immunoSEQ multiplex PCR; TCRdb's table is partial and in-frame only. The sample shows under 200,000 clones, approximately 72% of them seen only once. Sequences were obtained from PBMCs. These receptors came from a man aged 50 to 59 in good health and CMV-seronegative. Each CDR3 is given with its conserved first and last residue. D genes are given only for firm matches. Clone size is stated in some rows and not others, as once, few, many or a class when expanded.

D gene	clone size	V gene	J gene	CDR3 protein	CDR3 DNA
NA	few	TRBV29-1	TRBJ1-4	CSVEGREDEKLFF	TGCAGCGTTGAGGGCAGGGAGGATGAAAAACTGTTTTTT
TRBD1	once	TRBV5-4	TRBJ2-1	CASSLQGANNEQFF	TGTGCCAGCAGCTTACAGGGGGCTAACAATGAGCAGTTCTTC
TRBD1	few	TRBV7-2	TRBJ2-7	CASSFFSGGGGEQYF	TGTGCCAGCAGCTTTTTTTCAGGGGGCGGTGGTGAGCAGTACTTC
TRBD2	NA	TRBV7-6	TRBJ2-2	CASSSLAGTNTGELFF	TGTGCCAGCAGCAGTCTAGCGGGGACGAACACCGGGGAGCTGTTTTTT
TRBD2	NA	TRBV4-1	TRBJ2-5	CASSLLSTSGKETQYF	TGCGCCAGCAGCCTCCTCTCGACTAGCGGGAAAGAGACCCAGTACTTC
NA	NA	TRBV28	TRBJ1-5	CARSLGQSNQPQHF	TGTGCCAGAAGTTTGGGGCAGAGCAATCAGCCCCAGCATTTT
NA	once	TRBV10-3	TRBJ2-5	CAISESSETQYF	TGTGCCATCAGTGAGTCCTCTGAGACCCAGTACTTC
NA	NA	TRBV6-1	TRBJ1-5	CASRQGTSNQPQHF	TGTGCCAGCAGGCAGGGGACTAGCAATCAGCCCCAGCATTTT
NA	few	TRBV28	TRBJ2-7	CASSDRVPYEQYF	TGTGCCAGCAGTGATCGGGTGCCCTACGAGCAGTACTTC
NA	few	TRBV5-6	TRBJ1-3	CASSLSGVGNTIYF	TGTGCCAGCAGCTTGTCAGGGGTCGGAAACACCATATATTTT
NA	NA	TRBV7-2	TRBJ2-1	CASSLRGGDEQFF	TGTGCCAGCAGCTTAAGGGGTGGGGATGAGCAGTTCTTC
NA	NA	TRBV21-1	TRBJ1-1	CASSPYRGQGIEAFF	TGTGCCAGCAGCCCTTACAGGGGACAGGGGATTGAAGCTTTCTTT
TRBD1	few	TRBV11-1	TRBJ1-6	CASSLLDRSLIGSPLHF	TGTGCCAGCAGCCTCCTGGACAGGTCTTTAATCGGTTCACCCCTCCACTTT
NA	NA	TRBV7-9	TRBJ1-1	CASSSPSGQPELRNTEAFF	TGTGCCAGCAGCTCCCCCTCTGGACAGCCCGAGCTAAGGAACACTGAAGCTTTCTTT
TRBD1	NA	TRBV6-5	TRBJ1-5	CASRYRGPGQPQHF	TGTGCCAGCAGATACAGGGGGCCGGGACAGCCCCAGCATTTT
TRBD1	NA	TRBV6-5	TRBJ1-1	CASSGQGMTEAFF	TGTGCCAGCAGCGGACAGGGTATGACTGAAGCTTTCTTT
TRBD2	NA	TRBV19	TRBJ2-4	CASSILAGARAAKNIQYF	TGTGCCAGTAGTATTCTAGCGGGGGCCCGGGCAGCCAAAAACATTCAGTACTTC
TRBD2	NA	TRBV28	TRBJ2-5	CASSLSSGDQGTQYF	TGTGCCAGCAGTTTGTCTAGCGGGGACCAAGGGACCCAGTACTTC
NA	NA	TRBV6-1	TRBJ2-1	CASSTGGPYNEQFF	TGTGCCAGCAGTACGGGGGGCCCATACAATGAGCAGTTCTTC
NA	few	TRBV9	TRBJ1-6	CASSVDQGSYNSPLHF	TGTGCCAGCAGCGTAGATCAGGGATCCTATAATTCACCCCTCCACTTT
TRBD1	few	TRBV30	TRBJ1-1	CAWSVSSTGKDAEAFF	TGTGCCTGGAGTGTAAGCTCGACAGGGAAAGACGCTGAAGCTTTCTTT
NA	few	TRBV6-5	TRBJ1-1	CASSLTGLNAEAFF	TGTGCCAGCAGTCTTACGGGTCTTAACGCTGAAGCTTTCTTT
TRBD2	NA	TRBV18	TRBJ2-1	CASSPLAGGPTSSYNEQFF	TGTGCCAGCTCACCGCTAGCGGGGGGCCCGACTAGCTCCTACAATGAGCAGTTCTTC
NA	NA	TRBV6-1	TRBJ1-1	CASRTGEAFF	TGTGCCAGCAGAACAGGTGAAGCTTTCTTT
TRBD1	NA	TRBV5-6	TRBJ2-7	CASSLILRGFRSYEQYF	TGTGCCAGCAGCTTGATCCTCAGGGGGTTTCGGTCCTACGAGCAGTACTTC
NA	few	TRBV6-5	TRBJ1-4	CASSQGFNEKLFF	TGTGCCAGCAGCCAGGGGTTTAATGAAAAACTGTTTTTT
NA	NA	TRBV5-1	TRBJ2-5	CASSFPQETQYF	TGCGCCAGCAGCTTCCCACAAGAGACCCAGTACTTC
NA	NA	TRBV4-3	TRBJ2-7	CASSQGRSYEQYF	TGCGCCAGCAGCCAAGGGAGGTCCTACGAGCAGTACTTC
NA	NA	TRBV5-4	TRBJ2-1	CASTLNINSYNEQFF	TGTGCCAGCACCCTAAATATTAATTCCTACAATGAGCAGTTCTTC
TRBD1	once	TRBV9	TRBJ2-7	CASSVQGAIEQYF	TGTGCCAGCAGCGTCCAGGGGGCAATCGAGCAGTACTTC
NA	few	TRBV7-9	TRBJ1-4	CASRTSGNNEKLFF	TGTGCCAGCCGCACCAGCGGGAATAATGAAAAACTGTTTTTT
TRBD2	NA	TRBV6-5	TRBJ2-5	CASRSTSGAVTQYF	TGTGCCAGCAGGTCGACTAGCGGGGCCGTGACCCAGTACTTC
TRBD1	NA	TRBV2	TRBJ1-1	CASSEALRDRVNTEAFF	TGTGCCAGCAGTGAAGCGCTCAGGGACAGGGTGAACACTGAAGCTTTCTTT
NA	once	TRBV27	TRBJ2-7	CASSLSALGPYEQYF	TGTGCCAGCAGTTTATCGGCCTTGGGCCCCTACGAGCAGTACTTC
NA	NA	TRBV28	TRBJ1-2	CASSSTREGGSYGYTF	TGTGCCAGCAGTTCTACCCGGGAGGGGGGTTCGTATGGCTACACCTTC
NA	NA	TRBV21-1	TRBJ1-1	CASSKEHRKTEAFF	TGTGCCAGCAGCAAGGAACACAGAAAAACTGAAGCTTTCTTT
TRBD2	NA	TRBV28	TRBJ2-5	CASSLTSGGQETQYF	TGTGCCAGCAGTTTGACTAGCGGGGGGCAAGAGACCCAGTACTTC
NA	few	TRBV5-1	TRBJ2-2	CASSLVLGGTGELFF	TGCGCCAGCAGCTTGGTGCTAGGGGGCACCGGGGAGCTGTTTTTT
TRBD2	NA	TRBV7-9	TRBJ2-3	CASSLARTSGGADTQYF	TGTGCCAGCAGCTTAGCCCGGACTAGCGGGGGGGCAGATACGCAGTATTTT
NA	few	TRBV6-6	TRBJ1-6	CASSYPPGAMDSPLHF	TGTGCCAGCAGTTACCCCCCAGGGGCGATGGATTCACCCCTCCACTTT
TRBD1	few	TRBV5-4	TRBJ1-2	CASGDSPTYGYTF	TGTGCCAGCGGGGACAGTCCCACCTATGGCTACACCTTC